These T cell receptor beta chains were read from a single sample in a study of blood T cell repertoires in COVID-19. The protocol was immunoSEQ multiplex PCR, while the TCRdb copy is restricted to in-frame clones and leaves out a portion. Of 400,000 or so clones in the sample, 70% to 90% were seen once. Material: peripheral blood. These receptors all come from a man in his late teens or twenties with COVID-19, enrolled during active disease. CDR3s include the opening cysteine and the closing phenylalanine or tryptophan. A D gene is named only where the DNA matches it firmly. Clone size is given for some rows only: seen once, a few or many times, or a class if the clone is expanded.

CASSPGGQGGTQPQHF TGTGCCAGCTCGCCCGGGGGACAGGGGGGAACTCAGCCCCAGCATTTT . TRBV19 16 TRBD1 TRBJ1-5
CASSQDILGVAYNSPLHF TGTGCCAGCAGCCAAGATATATTAGGGGTGGCCTATAATTCACCCCTCCACTTT . TRBV3-1/TRBV3-2 18 . TRBJ1-6
CASSPTGAAEGYTF TGTGCCAGCAGCCCTACAGGGGCGGCGGAGGGCTACACCTTC . TRBV3-1/TRBV3-2 14 TRBD1 TRBJ1-2
CASSRLDIEETQYF TGTGCCAGCAGCCGGCTCGACATTGAAGAGACCCAGTACTTC few TRBV6-5 14 . TRBJ2-5
CASRHVAGSGELFF TGTGCCAGCAGACATGTCGCGGGTTCCGGGGAGCTGTTTTTT . TRBV3-1/TRBV3-2 14 . TRBJ2-2
CASSHRENTEAFF TGTGCCAGCAGCCATCGAGAGAACACTGAAGCTTTCTTT . TRBV3-1/TRBV3-2 13 . TRBJ1-1
CASSQDPTGEDEQFF TGCGCCAGCAGCCAAGATCCCACCGGCGAGGATGAGCAGTTCTTC . TRBV4-1 15 . TRBJ2-1
CASSASGQVLAANYGYTF TGCGCCAGCAGCGCCTCGGGACAGGTGTTGGCAGCTAACTATGGCTACACCTTC . TRBV5-1 18 TRBD1 TRBJ1-2
CASSIGTGDFYEQYF TGTGCCAGTAGTATTGGGACAGGAGATTTCTACGAGCAGTACTTC . TRBV19 15 TRBD1 TRBJ2-7
CSAENSNEKLFF TGCAGCGCTGAGAACAGTAATGAAAAACTGTTTTTT . TRBV29-1 12 . TRBJ1-4
CASSSVEGGEKLFF TGTGCCAGCAGCTCCGTTGAGGGTGGGGAAAAACTGTTTTTT . TRBV5-6 14 . TRBJ1-4
CASSPRQHSYNEQFF TGTGCCAGCAGTCCTAGACAGCACTCCTACAATGAGCAGTTCTTC . TRBV27 15 . TRBJ2-1
CASSSTAAEQYF TGTGCCAGCAGCTCGACAGCCGCCGAGCAGTACTTC . TRBV5-6 12 . TRBJ2-7
CASSLTGHEQYF TGTGCCAGCAGTCTAACAGGGCACGAGCAGTACTTC few TRBV12-3/TRBV12-4 12 . TRBJ2-7
CASRGAGAGTGELFF TGTGCCAGCAGGGGAGCGGGAGCCGGGACCGGGGAGCTGTTTTTT . TRBV6-6 15 TRBD2 TRBJ2-2
CASSLELHGSPEAFF TGTGCCAGCAGCTTGGAGTTACACGGTAGCCCTGAAGCTTTCTTT . TRBV5-4 15 . TRBJ1-1
CASSFGEGSQPQHF TGTGCCAGCAGCTTTGGGGAGGGGTCGCAGCCCCAGCATTTT . TRBV5-6 14 . TRBJ1-5
CASSLALGQGTSNSYEQYF TGTGCCAGCAGCTTAGCTCTGGGACAGGGGACCTCTAACTCCTACGAGCAGTACTTC . TRBV7-9 19 TRBD1 TRBJ2-7
CASSQTGTEAFF TGTGCCAGCAGTCAGACAGGGACTGAAGCTTTCTTT . TRBV28 12 TRBD1 TRBJ1-1
CASTPTIGELFF TGTGCCAGCACCCCTACTATCGGGGAGCTGTTTTTT . TRBV12-3/TRBV12-4 12 . TRBJ2-2
CASRDRVGGANVLTF TGTGCCAGCAGGGACAGGGTAGGTGGGGCCAACGTCCTGACTTTC . TRBV3-1/TRBV3-2 15 TRBD1 TRBJ2-6
CASSLESSGTRGQRRELFF TGTGCCAGCAGCTTAGAGTCTTCCGGGACTAGAGGTCAGCGCAGGGAGCTGTTTTTT . TRBV7-9 19 TRBD2 TRBJ2-2
CASRRSVYSTAAIYF TGTGCCAGCAGACGGTCGGTTTACTCCACTGCGGCCATATATTTT . TRBV6-5 15 . TRBJ1-3
CASSSTSGVATDTQYF TGTGCCAGCAGCTCCACTAGCGGGGTGGCTACAGATACGCAGTATTTT . TRBV3-1/TRBV3-2 16 TRBD2 TRBJ2-3
CASSLSFSEKLFF TGTGCCAGCAGCTTATCATTTAGTGAAAAACTGTTTTTT . TRBV7-9 13 . TRBJ1-4
CASSDRFNTEAFF TGTGCCAGCAGTGATCGGTTTAACACTGAAGCTTTCTTT . TRBV6-1 13 . TRBJ1-1
CASSSQGTTGNTIYF TGTGCCAGCAGCTCACAGGGTACAACTGGAAACACCATATATTTT few TRBV7-9 15 . TRBJ1-3
CAWSVLQGDQPQHF TGTGCCTGGAGTGTACTTCAGGGGGACCAGCCCCAGCATTTT . TRBV30 14 TRBD1 TRBJ1-5